The 26 T cell receptor beta chains reported below all come from one sample, sequenced in a study of blood T cell repertoires in COVID-19. Measured with immunoSEQ multiplex PCR; TCRdb has only the in-frame clones, and not every one. The profile covers approximately 250,000 clones, with approximately 84% appearing a single time and around 7.8% taken by the ten largest. The sample consisted of peripheral blood. The origin of the receptors is a human donor in a cohort sampled during active COVID-19.

V is TRBV15 and J is TRBJ1-6; TRBD1 aligns across 8 bases. This CDR3 comprises 15 residues. The J segment lost 10 bases and the V segment lost 0 bases, leaving 5 bases of the junction unmatched. CDR1 and CDR2 (germline): LNHNV, YYDKDF (reference sequence). As DNA, the CDR3 is TGTGCCACCAGCAGAGATAAGACAGGGGTCTCACCCCTCCACTTT. This translates into CATSRDKTGVSPLHF.

This clone was counted a few times. V usage is TRBV5-1 and J usage is TRBJ2-7, with 13 bases that match TRBD2. The germline V gene has CDR1 SGHRS and CDR2 YFSETQ. Trimming at V came to 2 bases and at J to 5 bases, leaving 7 bases not matched to a gene. The CDR3 runs to 16 residues. The CDR3 sequence: CASSLGLAGAADEQYF. The CDR3 coding sequence is TGCGCCAGCAGCTTAGGACTAGCGGGAGCCGCGGACGAGCAGTACTTC.

The chain carries TRBV2 and TRBJ1-1; D gene uncertain. V lost 4 bases and J lost 0, with 9 bases in between. Germline V gene sequence: CDR1 SNHLY, CDR2 FYNNEI. The CDR3 totals 14 residues. CDR3 nucleotides: TGTGCCAGCAGTGGTTGGGCCGTGAACACTGAAGCTTTCTTT. Protein sequence: CASSGWAVNTEAFF.

This rearrangement joins TRBV2 to TRBJ1-2; 12 bases are shared with TRBD1. With V trimmed by 6 bases and J by 8 bases, 10 bases remained unmatched. The CDR3 has 15 residues. Germline CDR1 is SNHLY and CDR2 is FYNNEI. CDR3 coding DNA: TGTGCCAGCAGAGCCGGGACAGGGGGCGCGAGGGGCTACACCTTC. Its protein product is CASRAGTGGARGYTF.

The CDR3 sequence: CASSEVQQHNEQFF. DNA of the CDR3: TGTGCCAGCAGTGAAGTACAGCAGCACAATGAGCAGTTCTTC. The chain carries TRBV2 and TRBJ2-1; D ambiguous. There are 14 residues in the CDR3. Germline lookup yields CDR1 SNHLY and CDR2 FYNNEI. Trimming stripped 1 base from V and 5 bases from J, with 9 bases between.

CDR3: CAINAGQGAGNTEAFF. Written as DNA, the CDR3 is TGTGCCATCAATGCCGGACAGGGGGCTGGGAACACTGAAGCTTTCTTT. The chain uses TRBV10-3 and TRBJ1-1, with TRBD1 identical over 11 bases. The length of the CDR3 is 16 residues. J gave up 1 base and V 7 bases, and 8 bases lay outside the gene matches. Germline V CDR1 and CDR2: ENHRY, SYGVKD.

The chain links TRBV6-2 or TRBV6-3 to TRBJ2-7; 9 bases are a match to TRBD1. After removal of 5 bases from V and 1 base from J, the junction contained 0 bases not matched to a gene. Looked up from germline, CDR1 is MNHEY and CDR2 is SVGEGT. The CDR3 is made up of 13 amino acids. The CDR3 is CASSGTGSYEQYF. CDR3 nucleotide sequence: TGTGCCAGCAGTGGGACAGGGTCCTACGAGCAGTACTTC.

This chain links TRBV9 with TRBJ2-7; 15 bases align to TRBD2. The length of the CDR3 is 16 residues. J gave up 0 bases and V 4 bases, and 2 bases lay outside the gene matches. Germline CDR1 is SGDLS and CDR2 is YYNGEE. The CDR3: CASSPGLAGGSYEQYF. The CDR3 bases are TGTGCCAGCAGCCCGGGACTAGCGGGGGGCTCCTACGAGCAGTACTTC.

V gene TRBV4-1 combines with J gene TRBJ2-5; perhaps TRBD1 as D (5 bases). Trimming removed 1 base at V and 2 bases at J, with 14 bases between. Germline-derived CDR1 and CDR2 are MGHRA and YSYEKL. The CDR3 spans 16 residues. This chain's CDR3 is CASSQVGLKGQETQYF. CDR3 DNA: TGCGCCAGCAGCCAAGTGGGGCTAAAGGGACAAGAGACCCAGTACTTC.

The chain employs TRBV19 and TRBJ1-2; no clear D gene. This CDR3 is 14 amino acids long. The germline CDR1 and CDR2 sequences are LNHDA and SQIVND (reference sequence). The V end lost 6 bases, the J end lost 8 bases, and 19 bases lay between the germline ends. For the CDR3, the DNA is TGTGCCAGTAGGAAGGGTAAGGGAGGAAGAGGCTACACCTTC. This codes for CASRKGKGGRGYTF. Supplemented by reference TRBV19 and TRBJ1-2, the full variable domain reads DGGITQSPKYLFRKEGQNVTLSCEQNLNHDAMYWYRQDPGQGLRLIYYSQIVNDFQKGDIAEGYSVSREKKESFPLTVTSAQKNPTAFYLCASRKGKGGRGYTFGSGTRLTVV.

This clone has a handful of counts. The chain joins TRBV24-1 to TRBJ2-1; 7 positions match TRBD1. CDR3 size: 14 residues. The V gene's germline CDR1 is KGHDR and CDR2 SFDVKD. V shed 4 bases and J 7 bases; nucleotides not matched to a gene: 6. The CDR3 loop is CATSEGGLNNEQFF. The CDR3 coding sequence is TGTGCCACCAGTGAAGGGGGCCTGAATAATGAGCAGTTCTTC.

The chain uses TRBV2 and TRBJ2-7, with 10 bases aligning to TRBD2. The J segment lost 3 bases and the V segment lost 4 bases, leaving 6 bases of the junction unmatched. The CDR3 runs to 15 residues. Germline assignment: CDR1 SNHLY and CDR2 FYNNEI. CDR3 sequence reads: CASSVGLAALYEQYF. In DNA form, the CDR3 reads TGTGCCAGCAGTGTAGGACTAGCGGCCCTCTACGAGCAGTACTTC. Full variable domain (outside the CDR3, taken from reference TRBV2 and TRBJ2-7): EPEVTQTPSHQVTQMGQEVILRCVPISNHLYFYWYRQILGQKVEFLVSFYNNEISEKSEIFDDQFSVERPDGSNFTLKIRSTKLEDSAMYFCASSVGLAALYEQYFGPGTRLTVT.

This clone has just a few counts. The chain has TRBV2 and TRBJ2-1; maybe TRBD2 (5 bases). This CDR3 has 12 amino acids. CDR1 is SNHLY, CDR2 FYNNEI, per germline. V dropped 8 bases and J dropped 6 bases, with 11 bases sitting between them. CDR3 DNA sequence: TGTGCCAGCGGCACTAGTTCCAATGAGCAGTTCTTC. This codes for CASGTSSNEQFF.

The chain is built from TRBV21-1 and TRBJ2-7; TRBD2 reflects the table's D call only, with no check against the DNA. TRBV21-1 is marked as a pseudogene. This CDR3 has 16 residues. In DNA, the CDR3 is TGTGCCAGCAGCTTAACCTCGCTTAGCGGGAGAAGCGAGCAGTACTTC. As protein: CASSLTSLSGRSEQYF.

V and J are TRBV9 and TRBJ2-5; D is uncertain. The CDR3 sequence is 15 residues long. The V end was cut by 1 base, the J end by 0 bases, with 10 bases between. Germline assignment: CDR1 SGDLS and CDR2 YYNGEE. CDR3 sequence (DNA): TGTGCCAGCAGCGTAACGGCAGGCTACCAAGAGACCCAGTACTTC. This codes for CASSVTAGYQETQYF.

The V call is TRBV5-5, the J call TRBJ2-5, with 8 nucleotides matching TRBD1. The CDR3 contains 13 residues. Germline assignment: CDR1 SGHKS and CDR2 YYEKEE (reference sequence). V dropped 3 bases and J dropped 5; count of bases not matched to a gene: 3. In DNA, the CDR3 is TGTGCCAGCAGCTGGACAGGGATGGAGACCCAGTACTTC. This gives the protein CASSWTGMETQYF. Looking up the rest from reference TRBV5-5 and TRBJ2-5 gives the full variable domain: DAGVTQSPTHLIKTRGQQVTLRCSPISGHKSVSWYQQVLGQGPQFIFQYYEKEERGRGNFPDRFSARQFPNYSSELNVNALLLGDSALYLCASSWTGMETQYFGPGTRLLVL.

This clone was detected only once. The V call is TRBV14, the J call TRBJ2-3; tentatively, D is TRBD2 (6 bases). CDR3 length: 16 amino acids. V was clipped by 1 base and J by 2 bases, with 13 bases between them. Per germline, CDR1 SGHDN and CDR2 FVKESK. CDR3 bases: TGTGCCAGCAGCCAAGTCTGGGCGGACTACACAGATACGCAGTATTTT. Amino acids: CASSQVWADYTDTQYF.

In DNA, the CDR3 is TGTGCCAGCTCACCACAGGACTCGACCAACGTCCTGACTTTC. Protein product: CASSPQDSTNVLTF. The genes are TRBV18 and TRBJ2-6, with D possibly matching TRBD2 (5 bases). CDR3 size: 14 residues. The germline CDR1 and CDR2 sequences are KGHSH and LQKENI. The V end was cut by 1 base, the J end by 8 bases, with 9 bases between.

The chain joins TRBV10-2 to TRBJ2-2; D possibly corresponds to TRBD2 (6 bases). The CDR3 spans 14 residues. Germline V gives CDR1 WSHSY, CDR2 SAAADI. V was shortened by 4 bases and J by 11 bases, with 17 bases between the two germline ends. The CDR3 DNA is TGCGCCAGCAGTGGACTAGTTCCGAACGAAGAGCTGTTTTTT. Protein sequence: CASSGLVPNEELFF.

This chain joins TRBV3-1 (or the pseudogene TRBV3-2) and TRBJ2-7, with TRBD2 matching over 8 bases. The CDR3 has 15 amino acids. Germline V gene lookup returns CDR1 LGHDT and CDR2 YNNKEL (reference sequence). The trim removed 4 bases at V and 7 bases at J, leaving 12 bases unmatched. CDR3 in DNA: TGTGCCAGCAGCCCCGGCCGCGGGGGGTCAGGGGAGCAGTACTTC. This sequence encodes CASSPGRGGSGEQYF.

The V gene is TRBV7-8, the J gene TRBJ1-2; 9 positions match TRBD1. Losses at the gene ends were 5 bases for V and 4 bases for J; bases not matched to a gene: 11. CDR1 SGHVS and CDR2 FQNEAQ come from the germline V gene. This CDR3 is 16 amino acids long. CDR3 sequence reads: CASSQWGQGWTYGYTF. The DNA for the CDR3 is TGTGCCAGCAGCCAATGGGGACAGGGATGGACCTATGGCTACACCTTC.

V usage is TRBV28 and J usage is TRBJ2-1; TRBD2 aligns across 9 bases. The germline CDR1 and CDR2 sequences are MDHEN and SYDVKM. The CDR3 is 14 residues long. Trimming at V came to 2 bases and at J to 12 bases, leaving 8 bases not matched to a gene. CDR3 sequence: CASSLGGGAYGQFF. The DNA of the CDR3 is TGTGCCAGCAGTTTAGGCGGGGGGGCCTACGGGCAGTTCTTC.

This chain joins TRBV6-2 or TRBV6-3 and TRBJ2-7; TRBD1 matches 7 bases. The germline CDR1 and CDR2 sequences are MNHEY and SVGEGT. Unmatched junction bases numbered 15, after V lost 6 bases and J lost 7 bases. CDR3 length: 15 amino acids. The DNA of the CDR3 is TGTGCCAGCAGCCTAGACAGGGTCTTAATTAGAGAGCAGTACTTC. It specifies CASSLDRVLIREQYF.

J is TRBJ2-3 and V is TRBV7-2; D is ambiguous. Looked up from germline, CDR1 is SGHTA and CDR2 is FQGNSA. The CDR3 is 15 residues long. With 2 bases removed from V and 2 bases from J, the gap between germline ends came to 11 bases. This CDR3 is CASSLNLLATDTQYF. The DNA of the CDR3 is TGTGCCAGCAGCTTAAACCTCCTGGCCACAGATACGCAGTATTTT.

The J gene is TRBJ2-2, the V gene TRBV6-2 or TRBV6-3, with 9 bases lining up with TRBD1. Germline V gene data show CDR1 as MNHEY and CDR2 as SVGEGT. CDR3 length: 15 residues. Trimming at V came to 4 bases and at J to 4 bases, leaving 4 bases not matched to a gene. CDR3 DNA: TGTGCCAGCAGTTCTCACAGGGGGCTCACCGGGGAGCTGTTTTTT. Protein product: CASSSHRGLTGELFF.

This clone was seen more than once but under ten times. This chain links TRBV5-4 with TRBJ2-2, with a tentative D call TRBD1 (5 bases). V was cut by 4 bases and J by 4 bases, with 11 bases left in between. Germline-derived CDR1 and CDR2 are SGHNT and YYREEE (reference sequence). The CDR3 spans 14 residues. This CDR3 reads CASSTRAATGELFF. In nucleotides, the CDR3 is TGTGCCAGCAGCACCAGGGCCGCCACCGGGGAGCTGTTTTTT. Filled out from reference TRBV5-4 and TRBJ2-2, the complete variable domain reads ETGVTQSPTHLIKTRGQQVTLRCSSQSGHNTVSWYQQALGQGPQFIFQYYREEENGRGNFPPRFSGLQFPNYSSELNVNALELDDSALYLCASSTRAATGELFFGEGSRLTVL.